This TCR beta chain was recovered during a study of T cell repertoires in cytomegalovirus infection. About the study: HLA-B-restricted CMV epitopes that are well studied were used alongside recently identified HLA-C-restricted ones. It can be stated that public TCR beta signatures indicated CMV infection as well as a matching HLA type. Study-wide points: Dominating the ex vivo response were TCR beta clonotypes that were CMV-specific and HLA-C-restricted. Cumulative frequency (of public TCR beta family members) identified carriers of CMV plus the relevant HLA.

Via MiXCR, TCRdb re-called the reads, giving one row per CDR3 protein. Here the sample spans about 140,000 distinct CDR3 sequences, over 25% being singletons. Comments on this clonotype: Its cognate antigen is unknown.

The sequence was obtained from a human donor in good health (CMV status not recorded). Some clones in this sample may be carry-over from other donors' samples. The starting material was CD8+ T cells from cultured PBMCs, obtained from culture after CMV antigen stimulation.

The CDR3 is CASSQVTGGEQYF. The CDR3 DNA follows: TGTGCCAGCAGCCAAGTAACAGGGGGCGAGCAGTACTTC. This chain connects TRBV14 to TRBJ2-7; 8 bases are a match to TRBD1. CDR3 length: 13 residues. The V and J ends lost 1 base and 6 bases, in that order; junction bases with no gene match: 2. The germline V gene encodes CDR1 SGHDN and CDR2 FVKESK.